Listed below are T cell receptor beta chains from one sample, sequenced in a study of spatial heterogeneity in lung cancer. Using its own MiXCR run on the 5' RACE reads, TCRdb lists one record per CDR3 protein. There are around 1,000 distinct CDR3 sequences in the sample; roughly 15% occur only once, and roughly 30% lies in the top ten. The material was lung tumor tissue, obtained at surgery. The receptors derive from a female donor with early-stage non-small cell lung cancer. Both conserved end residues are trimmed from each CDR3. The order of the fields is CDR3 protein, CDR3 length, clone size, V gene, J gene. Clone size appears in some rows only: once, few, many, or a class for an expanded clone.

SARQGYEQY	9	.	TRBV20-1	TRBJ2-7
ASRNRDRGTEAF	12	few	TRBV12-3/TRBV12-4	TRBJ1-1
ASSASARPSGANVLT	15	medium-sized	TRBV2	TRBJ2-6
ASSLAGGYLVETQY	14	medium-sized	TRBV6-6	TRBJ2-5